This TCR beta chain came from a study of blood T cells in healthy people across ages. Study overall: There was about one barcoded beta molecule captured by template switching per two T cells. Whole-study findings and limits: For the donors, CMV status was unknown and possibly confounded expanded clonotype changes. Per million T cells, TCR beta diversity dropped about linearly as age rose.

CDR3 length: 14 amino acids. Germline V lookup: CDR1 LGHNA, CDR2 YNFKEQ. This clonotype was detected only once. Its antigen is currently unknown. One end of the junction fails to match germline, which may point to a read error. Per-sample PBMC isolation yielded at least 7 million cells. A second about 7 to 11 cycle PCR used barcoded and J-beta primers. MiXCR, applied by TCRdb to the 5' RACE reads, yields one record per CDR3 protein. The sample carries about 1.8 million distinct CDR3 sequences, around half recorded once. The chain uses TRBV4-2 and TRBJ1-2, with D uncertain. The clonotype was recovered from a woman in her forties in good health. The sample was blood. CDR3 bases: TGTGCCGGCAGCCAAGATCGGCAGGATTATGGCTACACCTTC. This gives the protein CAGSQDRQDYGYTF.